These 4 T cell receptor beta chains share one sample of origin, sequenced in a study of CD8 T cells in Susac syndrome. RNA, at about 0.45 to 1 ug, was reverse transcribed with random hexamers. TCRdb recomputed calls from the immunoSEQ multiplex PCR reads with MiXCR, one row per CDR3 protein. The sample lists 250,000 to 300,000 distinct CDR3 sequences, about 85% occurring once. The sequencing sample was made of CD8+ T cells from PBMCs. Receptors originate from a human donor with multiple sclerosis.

CDR3 region: CAIRWRGSNTEAFF. The CDR3 coding sequence is TGTGCCATCAGGTGGCGTGGATCGAACACTGAAGCTTTCTTT. The chain links TRBV10-3 to TRBJ1-1, with D unclear. Trimming cost V 6 bases and J 1 base, with 12 bases left between them. This CDR3 region has 14 residues. CDR1 is ENHRY and CDR2 is SYGVKD in the germline V gene.

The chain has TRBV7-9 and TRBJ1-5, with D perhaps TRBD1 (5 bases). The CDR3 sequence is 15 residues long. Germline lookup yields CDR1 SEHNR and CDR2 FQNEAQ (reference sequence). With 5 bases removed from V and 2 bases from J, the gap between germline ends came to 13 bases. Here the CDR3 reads CASSPGNGRNQPQHF. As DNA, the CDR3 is TGTGCCAGCAGCCCAGGGAACGGCCGCAATCAGCCCCAGCATTTT.

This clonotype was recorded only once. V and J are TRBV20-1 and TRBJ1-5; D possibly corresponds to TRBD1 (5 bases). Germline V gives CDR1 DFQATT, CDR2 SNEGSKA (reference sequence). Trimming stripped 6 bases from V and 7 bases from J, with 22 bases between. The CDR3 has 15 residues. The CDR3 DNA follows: TGCAGTGCCCCGAGGGGCCGGGGGGGTGGCCAGCCCCAGCATTTT. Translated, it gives CSAPRGRGGGQPQHF.

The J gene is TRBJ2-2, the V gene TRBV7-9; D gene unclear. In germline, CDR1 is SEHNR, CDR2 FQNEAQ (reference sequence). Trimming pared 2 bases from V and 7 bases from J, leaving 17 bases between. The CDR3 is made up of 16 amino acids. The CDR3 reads CASSLIPSLGNGELFF. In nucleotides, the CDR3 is TGTGCCAGCAGCTTAATCCCCTCCTTGGGCAACGGGGAGCTGTTTTTT. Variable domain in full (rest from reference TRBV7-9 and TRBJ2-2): DTGVSQNPRHKITKRGQNVTFRCDPISEHNRLYWYRQTLGQGPEFLTYFQNEAQLEKSRLLSDRFSAERPKGSFSTLEIQRTEQGDSAMYLCASSLIPSLGNGELFFGEGSRLTVL.